A single sample is the source of the 7 T cell receptor beta chains below, sequenced in a study of cytomegalovirus exposure and HLA in healthy donors. PCR primers comprised 60 Vbeta and 13 Jbeta primers. Sequencing used immunoSEQ multiplex PCR; TCRdb keeps in-frame clones, though not all of them. The table has over 120,000 clones, 65% to 80% seen once. Sequenced: PBMCs. These receptors were collected from a male donor in good health and CMV-seronegative.

V usage is TRBV10-2 and J usage is TRBJ1-3; weak D call: TRBD1 (5 bases). Germline loops: CDR1 WSHSY, CDR2 SAAADI. The CDR3 sequence is 13 residues long. V lost 3 bases and J 5 bases, leaving 8 bases between the germline ends. CDR3 protein: CASSDQGRNTIYF. The CDR3, as DNA: TGCGCCAGCAGTGACCAGGGTCGAAACACCATATATTTT.

As to this clone: At one boundary the junction diverges from the germline segment, which might be a read error. The gene calls are TRBV11-2 and TRBJ1-1, with 9 bases identical to TRBD1. CDR3 length: 15 residues. Germline CDR1 and CDR2: SGHAT and FQNNGV. CDR3 region: CANSSGTGMNTEAFF. The CDR3 nucleotides read TGTGCCAACAGCTCCGGGACAGGGATGAACACTGAAGCTTTCTTT.

The chain joins TRBV5-6 to TRBJ1-1, with 7 nucleotides matching TRBD1. The germline V gene encodes CDR1 SGHDT and CDR2 YYEEEE. The J segment lost 5 bases and the V segment lost 6 bases, leaving 4 bases of the junction unmatched. The CDR3 sequence is 12 residues long. The CDR3, as DNA: TGTGCCAGCACCTCAGGGGGGACTGAAGCTTTCTTT. Encoded protein: CASTSGGTEAFF.

V usage is TRBV10-2 and J usage is TRBJ1-2, with 8 nucleotides matching TRBD1. There are 13 residues in the CDR3. Germline V CDR1 and CDR2: WSHSY, SAAADI. The V and J ends lost 10 bases and 4 bases, in that order; junction bases with no gene match: 8. CDR3 DNA sequence: TGCGCCACCAGCCAGGGGGCAAGCTATGGCTACACCTTC. As protein: CATSQGASYGYTF.

This clone was observed a single time. The rearrangement links TRBV2 to TRBJ1-2; possibly TRBD1 for D (5 bases). The germline V gene has CDR1 SNHLY and CDR2 FYNNEI. The V and J ends lost 7 bases and 7 bases respectively, with 16 bases between them. CDR3 size: 13 residues. CDR3 bases: TGTGCCAGCAACGTCAAGGGGTCCGGTGGCTACACCTTC. It translates to CASNVKGSGGYTF.

This sequence joins TRBV5-1 and TRBJ2-5; maybe TRBD1 (5 bases). V gave up 4 bases and J gave up 5 bases, with 9 bases separating them. The germline CDR1 and CDR2 sequences are SGHRS and YFSETQ. The CDR3 consists of 12 residues. The CDR3 coding sequence is TGCGCCAGCAGCGCGAAGGGGGAGACCCAGTACTTC. The encoded protein is CASSAKGETQYF.

This chain uses TRBV27 with TRBJ2-3; a weak D match, TRBD2 (6 bases). Germline CDR1 reads MNHEY; CDR2 reads SMNVEV (reference sequence). There are 14 residues in the CDR3. V lost 7 bases to trimming and J lost 5 bases, with 16 bases between them. CDR3 coding DNA: TGTGCCAGCACCTCCGGAGGGCCTCAAGATACGCAGTATTTT. As protein: CASTSGGPQDTQYF.